One sample yielded the 23 T cell receptor beta chains listed below, sequenced in a study of OX40 agonist ivuxolimab in advanced cancers. TCRdb keeps only in-frame clones here, not all; method: immunoSEQ multiplex PCR. The sample shows more than 15,000 clones, roughly four fifths of them seen only once. This sample comprised CD4+ or CD8+ T cells sorted from blood, obtained in a trial of the OX40 agonist ivuxolimab. The source is an adult with an advanced solid tumor such as melanoma, head and neck, liver or kidney cancer.

The chain carries TRBV4-2 and TRBJ1-3; possibly TRBD1 for D (5 bases). Germline assignment: CDR1 LGHNA and CDR2 YNFKEQ. Trimming left V 0 bases short and J 3 bases short, with 15 bases between. This CDR3 has 17 amino acids. CDR3 in DNA: TGTGCCAGCAGCCAAGATGCGGGGGGAAGAGGTGGAAACACCATATATTTT. It specifies CASSQDAGGRGGNTIYF.

V usage is TRBV10-1 and J usage is TRBJ2-1; D is perhaps TRBD1 or TRBD2 (5 bases each). The CDR3 has 14 residues. In germline, CDR1 is WNHNN, CDR2 SYGVQD (reference sequence). V gave up 3 bases and J gave up 7 bases, with 13 bases separating them. The CDR3 coding sequence is TGCGCCAGCAGTGAACTAGGGACGGGGAATGAGCAGTTCTTC. It yields the protein CASSELGTGNEQFF.

This clone was observed a few times. The J gene is TRBJ2-1, the V gene TRBV5-6, with TRBD2 identical over 13 bases. The CDR3 has 15 amino acids. V shed 4 bases and J 8 bases; nucleotides not matched to a gene: 6. Germline CDR1 is SGHDT and CDR2 is YYEEEE. Here the CDR3 reads CASSQLAGGPDEQFF. CDR3 coding DNA: TGTGCCAGCAGCCAACTAGCGGGAGGGCCCGATGAGCAGTTCTTC. The full variable domain, in which reference TRBV5-6 and TRBJ2-1 provide the parts outside the CDR3, is DAGVTQSPTHLIKTRGQQVTLRCSPKSGHDTVSWYQQALGQGPQFIFQYYEEEERQRGNFPDRFSGHQFPNYSSELNVNALLLGDSALYLCASSQLAGGPDEQFFGPGTRLTVL.

This sequence joins TRBV13 and TRBJ2-7, with a possible D match to TRBD1 (6 bases). Germline lookup yields CDR1 PRHDT and CDR2 FYEKMQ (reference sequence). The V end lost 0 bases, the J end lost 0 bases, and 9 bases lay between the germline ends. The CDR3 covers 15 residues. DNA for the CDR3: TGTGCCAGCAGCTTAGGCCAGGGGACCTCCTACGAGCAGTACTTC. It yields the protein CASSLGQGTSYEQYF.

This sequence joins TRBV7-3 and TRBJ2-1; the D call may be TRBD1 or TRBD2 (5 bases each). Germline CDR1 reads SGHTA; CDR2 reads FQGTGA. The V end lost 3 bases, the J end lost 7 bases, and 16 bases lay between the germline ends. This CDR3 comprises 15 residues. The CDR3 sequence: CASSFTSGGVNEQFF. CDR3 DNA sequence: TGTGCCAGCAGCTTCACTAGTGGGGGAGTTAATGAGCAGTTCTTC.

V and J are TRBV19 and TRBJ2-5; 11 nucleotides match TRBD1. The junction had 12 bases not matched to a gene; V was cut back by 5 bases and J by 4 bases. This CDR3 spans 17 amino acids. Per germline, CDR1 LNHDA and CDR2 SQIVND (reference sequence). The CDR3 coding sequence is TGTGCCAGTAGTCCTCGGAGGACAGGGGGCACGAGAGAGACCCAGTACTTC. Its protein product is CASSPRRTGGTRETQYF.

The rearrangement uses TRBV27 and TRBJ2-4; TRBD2 matches at 8 bases. Trimming took 3 bases from V and 8 from J; bases not matched to a gene: 9. The CDR3 covers 15 residues. The germline CDR1 and CDR2 sequences are MNHEY and SMNVEV (reference sequence). CDR3 protein: CASSFLGSGGDIQYF. CDR3 nucleotides: TGTGCCAGCAGTTTCCTCGGTTCGGGAGGGGACATTCAGTACTTC.

This clone was seen only once. The genes are TRBV10-3 and TRBJ2-7; D assignment may be TRBD1 or TRBD2 (5 bases each). V lost 7 bases, J lost 4 bases, and 17 bases lay in between. There are 14 residues in the CDR3. Per germline, CDR1 ENHRY and CDR2 SYGVKD. The CDR3 bases are TGTGCCATCACCCCCGAGGGCAGGGCGTACGAGCAGTACTTC. This translates into CAITPEGRAYEQYF.

This clone was picked up a small number of times. The chain combines TRBV6-5 with TRBJ1-4, with no clear D. The germline CDR1 and CDR2 sequences are MNHEY and SVGAGI. V was pared by 4 bases and J by 7 bases, with 13 bases between. CDR3 size: 14 residues. CDR3 DNA: TGTGCCAGCAGTTCCCTGGGTGGGCTTGAAAAACTGTTTTTT. This sequence encodes CASSSLGGLEKLFF.

The V and J genes are TRBV7-6 and TRBJ2-1; 9 nucleotides agree with TRBD2. J was trimmed by 9 bases and V by 0 bases; bases with no gene match: 9. CDR1 and CDR2 (germline): SGHVS, FNYEAQ. The CDR3 loop spans 16 amino acids. The CDR3: CASSLATGLALGEQFF. Here the CDR3 DNA reads TGTGCCAGCAGCTTAGCGACGGGACTAGCCTTGGGTGAGCAGTTCTTC.

This clone appeared a few times. The rearrangement links TRBV6-4 to TRBJ2-2; D is unclear. With 3 bases removed from V and 5 bases from J, the gap between germline ends came to 10 bases. Looked up from germline, CDR1 is MRHNA and CDR2 is SNTAGT. The CDR3 covers 14 residues. CDR3 amino acids: CASSEYTLTGELFF. As DNA, the CDR3 is TGTGCCAGCAGTGAATATACACTAACCGGGGAGCTGTTTTTT.

The chain recombines TRBV2 with TRBJ2-1; 9 nucleotides line up with TRBD1. V dropped 6 bases and J dropped 2; count of bases not matched to a gene: 5. Germline loops: CDR1 SNHLY, CDR2 FYNNEI. This CDR3 is built from 15 residues. The chain's CDR3 is CASSETGGTYNEQFF. The CDR3 DNA is TGTGCCAGCAGCGAGACAGGGGGTACCTACAATGAGCAGTTCTTC. Combining the CDR3 with reference TRBV2 and TRBJ2-1 gives the whole variable domain EPEVTQTPSHQVTQMGQEVILRCVPISNHLYFYWYRQILGQKVEFLVSFYNNEISEKSEIFDDQFSVERPDGSNFTLKIRSTKLEDSAMYFCASSETGGTYNEQFFGPGTRLTVL.

The CDR3 coding sequence is TGTGCCAGCAGTTTAGGACATCTGGAAAACAATGAGCAGTTCTTC. Translation: CASSLGHLENNEQFF. This chain links TRBV28 with TRBJ2-1; maybe TRBD1 (5 bases). Germline lookup yields CDR1 MDHEN and CDR2 SYDVKM. This CDR3 has 15 amino acids. V dropped 2 bases and J dropped 5 bases, with 13 bases sitting between them.

The count of this clone is one. The chain links TRBV27 to TRBJ2-5; possibly TRBD1 or TRBD2 for D (5 bases each). Germline CDR1 is MNHEY and CDR2 is SMNVEV (reference sequence). This CDR3 region has 17 residues. Trimming stripped 2 bases from V and 3 bases from J, with 19 bases between. This chain's CDR3 is CASSLGGTGWTEETQYF. The CDR3 coding sequence is TGTGCCAGCAGTTTAGGGGGTACAGGTTGGACGGAAGAGACCCAGTACTTC.

CDR3 in DNA: TGTGCCAGTAGTTTCCGACAGGGGCTAAATGAGCAGTTCTTC. This gives the protein CASSFRQGLNEQFF. The J gene is TRBJ2-1, the V gene TRBV19; TRBD1 aligns across 8 bases. Germline V lookup: CDR1 LNHDA, CDR2 SQIVND (reference sequence). V lost 5 bases and J lost 7; bases outside the gene matches: 7. This CDR3 spans 14 amino acids.

This clone is categorized as medium-sized. The CDR3 DNA follows: TGTGCCAGCAGCGCCAGCCCACGGCACTATGGCTACACCTTC. This encodes CASSASPRHYGYTF. This chain links TRBV2 with TRBJ1-2; D is unclear. Germline CDR1 and CDR2: SNHLY and FYNNEI. Trimming took off 6 bases at V and 3 bases at J, with 14 bases between the two ends. The CDR3 has 14 amino acids.

The CDR3 loop reads CASSLATSGYTDTQYF. In DNA, the CDR3 is TGTGCCAGCAGCTTAGCAACTAGCGGATACACAGATACGCAGTATTTT. The rearrangement uses TRBV7-6 and TRBJ2-3, with 8 bases fitting TRBD2. This CDR3 spans 16 amino acids. V dropped 0 bases and J dropped 2; count of bases not matched to a gene: 4. CDR1 and CDR2 (germline): SGHVS, FNYEAQ.

This clone has just one count. The chain uses TRBV6-5 and TRBJ2-2; TRBD2 matches at 10 bases. This CDR3 is 15 amino acids long. CDR1 and CDR2 (germline): MNHEY, SVGAGI. Trimming took 8 bases from V and 5 from J; bases not matched to a gene: 8. The chain's CDR3 is CASRLLAGETGELFF. In nucleotides, the CDR3 is TGTGCCAGCCGACTCCTAGCGGGAGAAACCGGGGAGCTGTTTTTT.

The chain links TRBV10-1 to TRBJ2-3; 13 bases align to TRBD2. Trimming took 0 bases from V and 3 from J; bases not matched to a gene: 6. The germline V gene encodes CDR1 WNHNN and CDR2 SYGVQD (reference sequence). The CDR3 runs 18 residues. In nucleotides, the CDR3 is TGCGCCAGCAGTGAGTCGTGGACTAGCGGGAGATCGACAGATACGCAGTATTTT. It yields the protein CASSESWTSGRSTDTQYF.

The chain is built from TRBV14 and TRBJ2-7, with TRBD1 matching over 11 bases. V shed 6 bases, J shed 3 bases, and the junction held 1 base outside the gene matches. The CDR3 totals 13 residues. CDR1 and CDR2 (germline): SGHDN, FVKESK. The CDR3 DNA reads TGTGCCAGCAGGGGACAGGGGGACTACGAGCAGTACTTC. Translating it yields CASRGQGDYEQYF.

The V gene is TRBV7-6, the J gene TRBJ2-1; TRBD2 aligns across 11 bases. This CDR3 is built from 15 residues. Germline loops: CDR1 SGHVS, CDR2 FNYEAQ. The V and J ends lost 5 bases and 9 bases, in that order; junction bases with no gene match: 9. The CDR3 spells CASSVLTGTSGEQFF. DNA for the CDR3: TGTGCCAGCAGCGTATTGACCGGGACTAGCGGTGAGCAGTTCTTC.

V and J are TRBV19 and TRBJ2-7, with D possibly TRBD1 on 5 matching bases. Germline-derived CDR1 and CDR2 are LNHDA and SQIVND (reference sequence). V gave up 1 base and J gave up 6 bases, with 16 bases separating them. The CDR3 spans 15 residues. This chain's CDR3 is CASSIVPIRTSEQYF. Written as DNA, the CDR3 is TGTGCCAGTAGTATAGTCCCGATTAGGACAAGCGAGCAGTACTTC.

V gene TRBV27 combines with J gene TRBJ2-5; D remains ambiguous. The CDR3 covers 14 residues. Trimming pared 7 bases from V and 5 bases from J, leaving 17 bases between. Germline V gene data show CDR1 as MNHEY and CDR2 as SMNVEV (reference sequence). The CDR3 DNA follows: TGTGCCAGCACCCCGAGAACTCCCTCCGAGACCCAGTACTTC. Protein sequence: CASTPRTPSETQYF.